This entry lists 11 T cell receptor beta chains sequenced from one sample in a study of blood T cell repertoires in COVID-19. Measured with immunoSEQ multiplex PCR; TCRdb has only the in-frame clones, and not every one. Altogether 120,000 or so clones are present, roughly 90% being singletons, with the ten largest covering about 4.5%. Specimen: peripheral blood. These receptors came from a man aged 35 to 55 with acute or convalescent COVID-19.

The CDR3 is CASSYSKGGGNTEAFF. DNA for the CDR3: TGTGCCAGCAGTTACTCGAAAGGGGGCGGGAACACTGAAGCTTTCTTT. This chain connects TRBV6-5 to TRBJ1-1; 7 bases map to TRBD1. The germline V gene has CDR1 MNHEY and CDR2 SVGAGI. Unmatched junction bases numbered 5, after V lost 0 bases and J lost 1 base. This CDR3 comprises 16 residues.

The CDR3 nucleotides are TGCGCCAGCAGCTTTACAGGGTATGGCTACACCTTC. The encoded protein is CASSFTGYGYTF. V is TRBV5-1 and J is TRBJ1-2, with a tentative D call TRBD1 (6 bases). Trimming cost V 2 bases and J 5 bases, with 7 bases left between them. The V gene's germline CDR1 is SGHRS and CDR2 YFSETQ. The CDR3 has 12 amino acids. The full variable domain, rest sourced from reference TRBV5-1 and TRBJ1-2, is KAGVTQTPRYLIKTRGQQVTLSCSPISGHRSVSWYQQTPGQGLQFLFEYFSETQRNKGNFPGRFSGRQFSNSRSEMNVSTLELGDSALYLCASSFTGYGYTFGSGTRLTVV.

This clone came up once. V and J are TRBV7-9 and TRBJ2-1; 8 bases match TRBD2. From germline, CDR1 is SEHNR and CDR2 FQNEAQ (reference sequence). J gave up 2 bases and V 2 bases, and 5 bases lay outside the gene matches. There are 16 residues in the CDR3. CDR3 coding DNA: TGTGCCAGCAGCTTATATCCGGGAGGGGCCTACAATGAGCAGTTCTTC. Translation: CASSLYPGGAYNEQFF.

The chain combines TRBV5-1 with TRBJ2-2, with D maybe TRBD2 (6 bases). Deletions cut 4 bases from V and 6 bases from J, with 19 bases between. The CDR3 runs 16 residues. Germline V lookup: CDR1 SGHRS, CDR2 YFSETQ. CDR3 bases: TGCGCCAGCAGCCACGGGAGTTCCTTTACCGCCGGGGAGCTGTTTTTT. This gives the protein CASSHGSSFTAGELFF.

Ten or more counts support this clone. The chain links TRBV5-3 to TRBJ1-4; perhaps TRBD1 as D (5 bases). Being an ORF, TRBV5-3 has a function that is uncertain. The V end lost 5 bases, the J end lost 5 bases, and 13 bases lay between the germline ends. The CDR3 loop spans 14 amino acids. The CDR3 DNA reads as TGTGCCAGAAGTCGCGGACATAACAATGAAAAACTGTTTTTT. This translates into CARSRGHNNEKLFF.

The rearrangement uses TRBV9 and TRBJ1-1, with a tentative D call TRBD1 (6 bases). Germline values: CDR1 SGDLS, CDR2 YYNGEE. This CDR3 spans 14 amino acids. V lost 3 bases to trimming and J lost 3 bases, with 12 bases between them. CDR3 protein: CASSGRGADTEAFF. CDR3 coding DNA: TGTGCCAGCAGCGGCAGGGGTGCGGACACTGAAGCTTTCTTT.

In this sample, this clone turned up once. The rearrangement uses TRBV29-1 and TRBJ2-5, with 10 bases identical to TRBD2. V lost 3 bases and J lost 3; bases outside the gene matches: 1. Per the germline V gene, CDR1 is SQVTM and CDR2 is ANQGSEA. CDR3 length: 13 residues. This chain's CDR3 is CSVDGLAEETQYF. CDR3 DNA: TGCAGCGTTGACGGACTAGCGGAAGAGACCCAGTACTTC.

This clone was counted a single time. The chain combines TRBV29-1 with TRBJ1-2; D is ambiguous. This CDR3 spans 13 amino acids. The V gene's germline CDR1 is SQVTM and CDR2 ANQGSEA. Trimming pared 1 base from V and 2 bases from J, leaving 8 bases between. CDR3 sequence reads: CSVEGRNNYGYTF. For the CDR3, the DNA is TGCAGCGTTGAAGGCAGGAACAACTATGGCTACACCTTC.

This clone came up many times. The rearrangement links TRBV6-1 to TRBJ1-6; D is uncertain. From germline, CDR1 is MNHNS and CDR2 SASEGT. V lost 3 bases and J lost 3, with 9 bases in between. The CDR3 length is 15 residues. This CDR3 is CASSERQNYNSPLHF. The CDR3 DNA reads as TGTGCCAGCAGTGAGCGGCAGAACTATAATTCACCCCTCCACTTT.

This clone was seen more than once but under ten times. The chain carries TRBV6-2 or TRBV6-3 and TRBJ2-1; D unclear. Germline-derived CDR1 and CDR2 are MNHEY and SVGEGT. Trimming removed 5 bases from V and 5 bases from J, with 7 bases in between. CDR3 length equals 12 residues. The CDR3 DNA reads TGTGCCAGCAGTGGCAGTAACAATGAGCAGTTCTTC. This encodes CASSGSNNEQFF.

This clone was observed a single time. For the CDR3, the DNA is TGTGCCAGCAGCTCCGTGGGGGGAAATCAGGAAAAACTGTTTTTT. This encodes CASSSVGGNQEKLFF. This chain connects TRBV7-9 to TRBJ1-4; possibly TRBD1 for D (5 bases). Germline CDR1 is SEHNR and CDR2 is FQNEAQ (reference sequence). The ends were cut back, 4 bases at V and 8 bases at J, with 17 bases in the middle. This CDR3 contains 15 residues.